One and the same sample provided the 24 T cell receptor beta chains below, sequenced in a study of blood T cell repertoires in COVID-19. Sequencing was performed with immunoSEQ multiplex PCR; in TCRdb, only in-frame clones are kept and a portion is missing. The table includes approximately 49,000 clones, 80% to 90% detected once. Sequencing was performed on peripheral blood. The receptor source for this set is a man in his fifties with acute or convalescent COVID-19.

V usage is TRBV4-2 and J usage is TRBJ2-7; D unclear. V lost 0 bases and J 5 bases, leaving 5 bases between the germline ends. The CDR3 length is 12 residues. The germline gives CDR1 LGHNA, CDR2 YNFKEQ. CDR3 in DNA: TGTGCCAGCAGCCAAGATATAAACGAGCAGTACTTC. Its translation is CASSQDINEQYF.

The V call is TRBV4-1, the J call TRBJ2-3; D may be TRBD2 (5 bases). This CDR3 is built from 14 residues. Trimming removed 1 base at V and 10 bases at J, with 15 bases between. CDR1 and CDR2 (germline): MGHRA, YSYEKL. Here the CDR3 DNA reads TGCGCCAGCAGCCAAGCGGGGTCCACCGCCGCGCAGTATTTT. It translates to CASSQAGSTAAQYF.

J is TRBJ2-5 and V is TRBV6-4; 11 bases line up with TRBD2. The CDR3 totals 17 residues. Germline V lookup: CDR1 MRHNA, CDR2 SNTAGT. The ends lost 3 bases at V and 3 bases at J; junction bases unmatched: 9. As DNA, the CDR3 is TGTGCCAGCAGTGATCCCACTAGCGGGAGCACCAAAGAGACCCAGTACTTC. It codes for CASSDPTSGSTKETQYF.

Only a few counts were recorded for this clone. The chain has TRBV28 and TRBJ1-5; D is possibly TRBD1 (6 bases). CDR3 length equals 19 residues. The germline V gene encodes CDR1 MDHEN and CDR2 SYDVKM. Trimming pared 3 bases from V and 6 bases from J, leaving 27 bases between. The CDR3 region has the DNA TGTGCCAGCAGTTTTGGACAGCAGGCCGGCAATTACGGAGCTCAGCCCCAGCATTTT. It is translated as CASSFGQQAGNYGAQPQHF.

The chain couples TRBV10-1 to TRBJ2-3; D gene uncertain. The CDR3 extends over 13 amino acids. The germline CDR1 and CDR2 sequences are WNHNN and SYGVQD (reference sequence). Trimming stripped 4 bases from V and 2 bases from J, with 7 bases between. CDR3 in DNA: TGCGCCAGCAGTGCGGCGGTCACAGATACGCAGTATTTT. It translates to CASSAAVTDTQYF.

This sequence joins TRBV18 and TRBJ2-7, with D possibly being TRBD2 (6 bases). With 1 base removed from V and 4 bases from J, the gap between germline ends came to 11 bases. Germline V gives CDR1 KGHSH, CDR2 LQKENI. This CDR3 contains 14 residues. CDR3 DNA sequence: TGTGCCAGCTCACCACGTTCGGGGGTTTACGAGCAGTACTTC. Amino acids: CASSPRSGVYEQYF.

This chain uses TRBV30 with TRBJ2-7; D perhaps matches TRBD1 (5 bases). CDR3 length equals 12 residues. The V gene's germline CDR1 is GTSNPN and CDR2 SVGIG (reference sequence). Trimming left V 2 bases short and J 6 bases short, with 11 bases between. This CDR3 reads CAWSLGRSEQYF. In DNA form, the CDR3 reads TGTGCCTGGAGTCTGGGGCGGTCCGAGCAGTACTTC.

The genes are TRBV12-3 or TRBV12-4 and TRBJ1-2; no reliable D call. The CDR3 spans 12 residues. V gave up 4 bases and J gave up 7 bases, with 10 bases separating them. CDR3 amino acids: CASSSGLPGYTF. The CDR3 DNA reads TGTGCCAGCAGTTCAGGTCTACCTGGCTACACCTTC.

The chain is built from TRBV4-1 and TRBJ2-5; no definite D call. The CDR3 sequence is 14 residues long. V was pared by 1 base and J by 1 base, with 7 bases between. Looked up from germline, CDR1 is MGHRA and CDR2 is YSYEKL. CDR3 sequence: CASSQGSPQETQYF. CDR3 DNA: TGCGCCAGCAGCCAAGGTAGTCCCCAAGAGACCCAGTACTTC.

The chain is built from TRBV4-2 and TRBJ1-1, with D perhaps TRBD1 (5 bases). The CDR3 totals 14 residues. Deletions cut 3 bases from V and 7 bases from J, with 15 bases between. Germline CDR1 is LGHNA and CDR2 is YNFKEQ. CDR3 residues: CASSQGGGLIEAFF. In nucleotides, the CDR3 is TGTGCCAGCAGCCAGGGTGGGGGGTTGATTGAAGCTTTCTTT.

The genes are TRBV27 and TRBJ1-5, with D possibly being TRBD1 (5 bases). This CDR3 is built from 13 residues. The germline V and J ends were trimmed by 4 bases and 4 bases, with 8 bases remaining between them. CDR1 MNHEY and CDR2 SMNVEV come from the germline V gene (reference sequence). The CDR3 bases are TGTGCCAGCAGTTGGGGGGGGAATCAGCCCCAGCATTTT. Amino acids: CASSWGGNQPQHF.

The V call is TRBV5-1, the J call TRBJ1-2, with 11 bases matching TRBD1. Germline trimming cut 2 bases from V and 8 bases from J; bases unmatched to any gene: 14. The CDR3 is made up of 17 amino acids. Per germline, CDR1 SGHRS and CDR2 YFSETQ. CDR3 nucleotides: TGCGCCAGCAGCTTAATTCGGGACAGGGGGAGATTACAAGGCTACACCTTC. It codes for CASSLIRDRGRLQGYTF.

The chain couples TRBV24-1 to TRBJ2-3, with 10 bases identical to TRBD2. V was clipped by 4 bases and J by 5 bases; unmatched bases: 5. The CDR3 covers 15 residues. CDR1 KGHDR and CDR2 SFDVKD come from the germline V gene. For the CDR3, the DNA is TGTGCCACCAGTGAGAGGCTAGCGGGAGTAGATACGCAGTATTTT. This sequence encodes CATSERLAGVDTQYF.

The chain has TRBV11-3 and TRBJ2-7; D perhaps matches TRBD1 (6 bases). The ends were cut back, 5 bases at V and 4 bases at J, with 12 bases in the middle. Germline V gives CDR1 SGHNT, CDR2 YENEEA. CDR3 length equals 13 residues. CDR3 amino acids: CASSISQGYEQYF. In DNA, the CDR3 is TGTGCCAGCAGCATATCTCAGGGGTACGAGCAGTACTTC. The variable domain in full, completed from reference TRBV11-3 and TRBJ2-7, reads EAGVVQSPRYKIIEKKQPVAFWCNPISGHNTLYWYLQNLGQGPELLIRYENEEAVDDSQLPKDRFSAERLKGVDSTLKIQPAELGDSAVYLCASSISQGYEQYFGPGTRLTVT.

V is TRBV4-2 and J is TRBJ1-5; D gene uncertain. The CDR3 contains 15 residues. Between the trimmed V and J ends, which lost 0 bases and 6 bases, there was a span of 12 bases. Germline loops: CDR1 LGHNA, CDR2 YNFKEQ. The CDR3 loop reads CASSQDREGRQPQHF. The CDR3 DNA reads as TGTGCCAGCAGCCAAGATCGGGAAGGGCGTCAGCCCCAGCATTTT.

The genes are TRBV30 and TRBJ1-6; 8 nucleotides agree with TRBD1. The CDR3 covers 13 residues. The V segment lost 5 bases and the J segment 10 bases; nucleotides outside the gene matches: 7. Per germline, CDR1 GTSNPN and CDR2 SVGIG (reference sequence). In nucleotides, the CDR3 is TGTGCCTGGCAGGGGGCTGGAGGGTCACCCCTCCACTTT. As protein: CAWQGAGGSPLHF. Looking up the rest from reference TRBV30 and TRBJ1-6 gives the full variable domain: SQTIHQWPATLVQPVGSPLSLECTVEGTSNPNLYWYRQAAGRGLQLLFYSVGIGQISSEVPQNLSASRPQDRQFILSSKKLLLSDSGFYLCAWQGAGGSPLHFGNGTRLTVT.

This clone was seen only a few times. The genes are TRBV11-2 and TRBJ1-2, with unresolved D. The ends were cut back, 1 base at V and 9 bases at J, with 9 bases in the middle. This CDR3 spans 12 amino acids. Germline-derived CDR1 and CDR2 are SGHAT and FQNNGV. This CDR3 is CASSLGGTSYTF. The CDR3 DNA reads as TGTGCCAGCAGCTTAGGCGGAACAAGCTACACCTTC.

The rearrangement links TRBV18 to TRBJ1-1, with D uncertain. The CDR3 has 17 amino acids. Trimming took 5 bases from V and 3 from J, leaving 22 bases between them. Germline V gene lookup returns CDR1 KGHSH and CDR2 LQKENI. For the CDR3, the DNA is TGTGCCAGCTCATCTACTTTGACACAAACTTGGGACACTGAAGCTTTCTTT. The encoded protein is CASSSTLTQTWDTEAFF.

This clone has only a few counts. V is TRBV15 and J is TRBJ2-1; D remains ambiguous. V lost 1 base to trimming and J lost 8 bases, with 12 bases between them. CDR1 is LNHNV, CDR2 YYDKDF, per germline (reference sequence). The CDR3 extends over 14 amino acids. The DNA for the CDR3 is TGTGCCACCAGCAGAGTAGACCAGGTCGATGAGCAGTTCTTC. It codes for CATSRVDQVDEQFF.

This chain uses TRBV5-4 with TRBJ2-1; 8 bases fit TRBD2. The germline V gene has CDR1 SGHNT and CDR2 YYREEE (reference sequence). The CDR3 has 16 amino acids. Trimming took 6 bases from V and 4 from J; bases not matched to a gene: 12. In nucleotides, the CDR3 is TGTGCCAGCATCCCCCCGGGAGGGATTGGTTACAATGAGCAGTTCTTC. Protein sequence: CASIPPGGIGYNEQFF.

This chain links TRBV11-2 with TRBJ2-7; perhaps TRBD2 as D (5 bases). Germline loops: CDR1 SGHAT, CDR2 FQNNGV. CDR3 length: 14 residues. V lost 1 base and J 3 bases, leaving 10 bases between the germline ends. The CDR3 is CASSLGLEGYEQYF. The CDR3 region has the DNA TGTGCCAGCAGCTTAGGCCTCGAGGGCTACGAGCAGTACTTC.

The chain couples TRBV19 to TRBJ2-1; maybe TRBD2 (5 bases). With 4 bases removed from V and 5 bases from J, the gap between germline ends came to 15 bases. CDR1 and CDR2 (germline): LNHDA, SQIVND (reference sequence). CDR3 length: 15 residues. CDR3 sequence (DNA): TGTGCCAGTAGTAGGACTGGCCCCGAGGACAATGAGCAGTTCTTC. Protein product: CASSRTGPEDNEQFF.

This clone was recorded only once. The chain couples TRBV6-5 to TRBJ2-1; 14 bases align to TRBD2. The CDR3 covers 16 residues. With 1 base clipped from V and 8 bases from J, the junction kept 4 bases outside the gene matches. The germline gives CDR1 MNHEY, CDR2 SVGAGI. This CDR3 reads CASSYFGTSGSHEQFF. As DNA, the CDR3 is TGTGCCAGCAGTTACTTCGGGACTAGCGGGAGTCATGAGCAGTTCTTC.

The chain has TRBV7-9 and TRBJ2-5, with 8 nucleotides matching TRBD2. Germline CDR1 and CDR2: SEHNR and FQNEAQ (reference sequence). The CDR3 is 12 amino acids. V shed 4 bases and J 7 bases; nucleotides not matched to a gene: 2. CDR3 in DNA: TGTGCCAGCAGCTCGGGAGGGGGGACCCAGTACTTC. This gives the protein CASSSGGGTQYF.